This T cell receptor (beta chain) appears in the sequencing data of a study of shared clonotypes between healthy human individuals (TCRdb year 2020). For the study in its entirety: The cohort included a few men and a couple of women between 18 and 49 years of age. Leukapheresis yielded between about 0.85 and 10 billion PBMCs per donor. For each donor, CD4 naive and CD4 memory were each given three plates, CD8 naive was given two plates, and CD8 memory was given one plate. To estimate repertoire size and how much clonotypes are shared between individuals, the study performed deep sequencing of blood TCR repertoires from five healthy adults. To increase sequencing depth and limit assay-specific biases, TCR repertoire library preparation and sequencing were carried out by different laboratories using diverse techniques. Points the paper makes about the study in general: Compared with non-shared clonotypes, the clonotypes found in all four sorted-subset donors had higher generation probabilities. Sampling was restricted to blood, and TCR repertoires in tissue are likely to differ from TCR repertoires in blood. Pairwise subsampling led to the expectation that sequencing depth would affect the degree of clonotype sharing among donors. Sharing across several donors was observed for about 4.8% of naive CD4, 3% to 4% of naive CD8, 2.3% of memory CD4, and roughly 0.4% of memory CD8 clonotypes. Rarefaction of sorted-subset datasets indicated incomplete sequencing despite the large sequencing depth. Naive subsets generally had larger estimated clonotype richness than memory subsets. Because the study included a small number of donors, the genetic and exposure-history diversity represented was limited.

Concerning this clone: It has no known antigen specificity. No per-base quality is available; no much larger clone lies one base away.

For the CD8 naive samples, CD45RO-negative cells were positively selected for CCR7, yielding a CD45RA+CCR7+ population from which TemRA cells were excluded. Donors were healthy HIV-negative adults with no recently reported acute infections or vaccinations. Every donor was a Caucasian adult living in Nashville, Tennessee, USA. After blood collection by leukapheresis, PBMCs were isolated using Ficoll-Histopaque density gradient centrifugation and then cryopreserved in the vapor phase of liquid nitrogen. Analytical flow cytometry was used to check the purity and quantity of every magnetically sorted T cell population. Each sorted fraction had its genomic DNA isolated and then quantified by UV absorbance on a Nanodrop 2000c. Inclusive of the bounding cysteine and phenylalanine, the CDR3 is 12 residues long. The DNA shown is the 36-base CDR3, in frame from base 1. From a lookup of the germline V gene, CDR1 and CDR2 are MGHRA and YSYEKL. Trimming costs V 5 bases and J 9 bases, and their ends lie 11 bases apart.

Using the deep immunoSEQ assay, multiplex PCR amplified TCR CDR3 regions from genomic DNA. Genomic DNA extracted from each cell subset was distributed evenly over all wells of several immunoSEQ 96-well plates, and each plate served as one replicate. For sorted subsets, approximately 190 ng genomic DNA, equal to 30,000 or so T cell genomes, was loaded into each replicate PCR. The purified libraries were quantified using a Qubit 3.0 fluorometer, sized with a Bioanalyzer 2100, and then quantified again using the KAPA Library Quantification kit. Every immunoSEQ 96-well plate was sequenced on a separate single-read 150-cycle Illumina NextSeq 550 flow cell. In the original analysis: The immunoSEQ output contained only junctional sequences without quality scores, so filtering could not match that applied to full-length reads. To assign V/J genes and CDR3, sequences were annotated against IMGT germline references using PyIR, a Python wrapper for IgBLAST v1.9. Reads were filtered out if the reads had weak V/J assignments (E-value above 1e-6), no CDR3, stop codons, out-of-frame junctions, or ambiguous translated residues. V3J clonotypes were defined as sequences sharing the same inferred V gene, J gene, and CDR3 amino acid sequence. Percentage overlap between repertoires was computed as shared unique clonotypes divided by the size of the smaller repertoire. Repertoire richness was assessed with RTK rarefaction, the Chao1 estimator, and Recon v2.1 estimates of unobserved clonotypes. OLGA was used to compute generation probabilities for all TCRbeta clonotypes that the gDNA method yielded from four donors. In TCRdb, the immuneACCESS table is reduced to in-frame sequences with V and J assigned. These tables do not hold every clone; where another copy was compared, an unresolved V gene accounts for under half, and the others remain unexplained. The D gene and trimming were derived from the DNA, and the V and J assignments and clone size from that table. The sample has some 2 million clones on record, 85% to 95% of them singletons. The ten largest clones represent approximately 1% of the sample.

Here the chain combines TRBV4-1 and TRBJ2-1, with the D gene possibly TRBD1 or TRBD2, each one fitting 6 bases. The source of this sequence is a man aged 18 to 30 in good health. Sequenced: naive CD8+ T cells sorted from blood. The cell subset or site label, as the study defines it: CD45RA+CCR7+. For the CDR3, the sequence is CASSYGGGEQFF. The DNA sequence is TGCGCCAGCAGCTATGGAGGGGGTGAGCAGTTCTTC.